This TCR beta chain stems from a study of B cell selection in AIRE deficiency (dated by TCRdb to between 2017 and 2020). With respect to the entire study: TCRbeta repertoires of sorted blood CD4+ conventional T cells and regulatory T cells were compared between AIRE-deficient patients and healthy controls. The TCR-sequenced cohort comprised roughly 5 AIRE-deficient APECED patients and roughly 5 healthy control donors. The research as a whole found: Tconv and Treg cells from AIRE-deficient patients showed TCRBV gene usage, CDR3 length and TCR diversity similar to those of healthy donors. Only TCRbeta chains were sequenced, and about 40% of the Treg sequences shared among healthy donors were also detected in healthy Tconv cells, possibly owing to differing TCRalpha chains. Shorter CDR3s were found in shared Treg sequences, reflecting a bias toward rearrangements containing few non-templated nucleotide insertions. Among some 3,500 shared Treg TCRbeta sequences, around 34% were shared exclusively among healthy donors and around 9.3% exclusively among patients, which suggests that Treg selection is less efficient in the absence of AIRE. Around 31% of the Treg TCRbeta sequences shared among healthy donors were detected in patient Tconv cells, suggesting that Treg-biased clones are diverted into the Tconv compartment.

Conventional CD4 T cells were sorted as CD4+CD127+ cells. The healthy donors who provided the control samples were not related to the patients. Tconv and Treg cells for TCRbeta sequencing were sorted on a FACSAria flow cytometer. Sorted cells were collected into 5-ml round-bottom polystyrene tubes, and dry cell pellets were frozen at -80°C before sequencing. Concerning this clone: The antigen this receptor binds is unknown. The record has no base qualities; no much larger clone is one base away.

Ends trimmed: V by 0 bases, J by 0 bases; bases unmatched to a gene: 1. The germline V gene sets CDR1 to ENHRY and CDR2 to SYGVKD. Inclusive of the bounding cysteine and phenylalanine, the CDR3 is 15 residues long. Kept here is only the CDR3 DNA, which spans 45 bases and is read in frame from base 1. The immunoSEQ platform was used to sequence the TCRbeta chain. In the authors' own workflow: Pooled conventional T cell repertoires yielded some 1x10^5 distinct in-frame TCRbeta sequences from patients and approximately 140,000 from healthy donors. Treg TCRbeta sequences found in two or more individuals were defined as public, and these public Treg TCRbeta sequences were then searched for in Tconv repertoires. Differences between groups were assessed using Mann-Whitney U tests with Bonferroni-Dunn correction in GraphPad Prism 7.03. TCRdb stores this immuneACCESS table with in-frame sequences only. Part of the clones is absent; in the studies checked, under half of the shortfall reflects unresolved V genes, and no reason is known for the rest. D and trimming come from the DNA, and the V and J calls and clone size come from that table. Present in this sample are under 30,000 clones, roughly 95% of which were seen just once. In total, the top ten clones hold 0.22% of the sample.

The rearranged segments are TRBV10-3 and TRBJ1-1, with 7 middle bases fitting TRBD1. The sample taken for sequencing was CD4+CD127+ conventional T cells sorted from PBMCs. The sequence derives from a human donor in good health. The CDR3 is CAISESGTVNTEAFF. The sequenced DNA is TGTGCCATCAGTGAGTCTGGGACAGTGAACACTGAAGCTTTCTTT.